This T cell receptor (beta chain) comes out of a study of OX40 agonist ivuxolimab in advanced cancers. Whole-study context: Dosing consisted of intravenous ivuxolimab at 0.01 to 10 mg/kg every 2 weeks.

TCRdb's table, derived via immunoSEQ multiplex PCR, lists solely in-frame clones and lacks some. The profile covers approximately 70,000 clones, with roughly 94% appearing a single time and more than 15% taken by the ten largest. CDR1 LNHDA and CDR2 SQIVND come from the germline V gene (reference sequence). Trimming at V came to 4 bases and at J to 2 bases, leaving 4 bases not matched to a gene. This CDR3 is built from 15 residues. Patients with a history of autoimmune disease or on systemic immunosuppression were excluded. The sequence came from an adult with an advanced solid tumor such as melanoma, head and neck, liver or kidney cancer. The sequenced sample was CD4+ or CD8+ T cells sorted from blood, obtained in a trial of the OX40 agonist ivuxolimab. The chain is built from TRBV19 and TRBJ2-1; 8 positions match TRBD2. The CDR3 DNA sequence: TGTGCCAGTAGTAGACGGGGGGGAGCCTACAATGAGCAGTTCTTC. Protein: CASSRRGGAYNEQFF.